This T cell receptor (beta chain) came from a study of Graves' ophthalmopathy and Graves' hyperthyroidism. Study-level results: This model predicted ophthalmopathy progression (sensitivity 70% to 71%, specificity 72.22%).

Among the exclusions were patients with other autoimmune diseases, uncontrolled infections, pregnancy or lactation. As for this clonotype: The antigen remains unidentified.

The authors amplified TCR beta CDR3 regions from RNA transcripts. After a first-round RT-PCR with HTBI primers, a second-round multiplex PCR was run. In TCRdb, the multiplex PCR reads were re-called with MiXCR into one record per CDR3 protein. This sample has around 1,000,000 distinct CDR3 sequences; roughly 35% occur once, and the top ten carry 8.5% to 14%. The V and J ends lost 6 bases and 6 bases respectively, with 18 bases between them. Germline assignment: CDR1 MGHDK and CDR2 SYGVNS. The CDR3 runs to 14 residues. The clonotype was recovered from an adult man with Graves' hyperthyroidism. The J gene is TRBJ2-7, the V gene TRBV25-1; the D gene is possibly TRBD2 (5 bases). The sequencing sample was made of peripheral blood or thyroid tissue (not recorded which). CDR3 nucleotides: TGTGCCAGCAGGGGCGGGCTTACGAGCGTCGAGCAGTACTTC. As protein: CASRGGLTSVEQYF.